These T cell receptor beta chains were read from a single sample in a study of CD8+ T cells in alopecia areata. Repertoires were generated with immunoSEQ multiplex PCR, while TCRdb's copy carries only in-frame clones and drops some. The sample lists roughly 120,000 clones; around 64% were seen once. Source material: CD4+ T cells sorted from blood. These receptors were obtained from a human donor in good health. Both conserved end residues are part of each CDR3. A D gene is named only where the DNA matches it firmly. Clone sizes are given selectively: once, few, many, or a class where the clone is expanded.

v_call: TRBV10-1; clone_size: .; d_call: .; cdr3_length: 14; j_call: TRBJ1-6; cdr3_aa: CASSESPGNSPLHF; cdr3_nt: TGCGCCAGCAGTGAGTCCCCGGGAAATTCACCCCTCCACTTT
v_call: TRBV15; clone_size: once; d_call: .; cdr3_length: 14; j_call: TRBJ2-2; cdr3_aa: CATTGTTNTGELFF; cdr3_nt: TGTGCCACCACCGGGACAACCAACACCGGGGAGCTGTTTTTT
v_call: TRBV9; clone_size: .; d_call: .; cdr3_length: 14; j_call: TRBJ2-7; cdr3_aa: CASSVDGGSYEQYF; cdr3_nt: TGTGCCAGCAGCGTAGATGGGGGATCCTACGAGCAGTACTTC
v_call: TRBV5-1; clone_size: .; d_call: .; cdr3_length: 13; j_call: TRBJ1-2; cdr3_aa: CASSLDGFYGYTF; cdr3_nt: TGCGCCAGCAGCTTGGACGGCTTCTATGGCTACACCTTC
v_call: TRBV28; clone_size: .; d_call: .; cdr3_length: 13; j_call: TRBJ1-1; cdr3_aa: CASSRGGNTEAFF; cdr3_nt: TGTGCCAGCAGCCGGGGAGGGAACACTGAAGCTTTCTTT
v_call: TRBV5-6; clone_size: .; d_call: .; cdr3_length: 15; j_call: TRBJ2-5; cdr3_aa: CASSLAKGRGETQYF; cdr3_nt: TGTGCCAGCAGCTTGGCCAAGGGCAGGGGAGAGACCCAGTACTTC
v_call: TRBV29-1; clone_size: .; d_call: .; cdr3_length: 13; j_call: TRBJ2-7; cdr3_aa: CSVGRGFSYEQYF; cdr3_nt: TGCAGCGTTGGTAGGGGCTTCTCCTACGAGCAGTACTTC
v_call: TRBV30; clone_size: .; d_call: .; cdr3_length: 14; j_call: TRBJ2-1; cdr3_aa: CAWSVAVGPHEQFF; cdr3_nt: TGTGCCTGGAGTGTTGCGGTCGGTCCCCATGAGCAGTTCTTC
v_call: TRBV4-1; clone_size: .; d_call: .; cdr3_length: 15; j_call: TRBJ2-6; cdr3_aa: CASSQSDSWANVLTF; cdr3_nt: TGCGCCAGCAGCCAATCCGACTCCTGGGCCAACGTCCTGACTTTC
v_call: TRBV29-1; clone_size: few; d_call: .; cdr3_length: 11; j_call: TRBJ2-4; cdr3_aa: CRRAAKNIQYF; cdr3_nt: TGCCGGAGGGCGGCCAAAAACATTCAGTACTTC
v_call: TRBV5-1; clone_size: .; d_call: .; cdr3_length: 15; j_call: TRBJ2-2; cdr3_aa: CASSLGHSLAGELFF; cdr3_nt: TGCGCCAGCAGCTTGGGACATTCGTTGGCCGGGGAGCTGTTTTTT
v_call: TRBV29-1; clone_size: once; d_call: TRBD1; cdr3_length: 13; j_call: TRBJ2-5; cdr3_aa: CSVSGQGGKTQYF; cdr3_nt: TGCAGCGTTTCGGGACAGGGAGGAAAGACCCAGTACTTC
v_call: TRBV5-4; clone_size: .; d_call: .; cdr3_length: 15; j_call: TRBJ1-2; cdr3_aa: CASSPHGNNGYGYTF; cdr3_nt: TGTGCCAGCAGCCCTCATGGGAACAACGGCTATGGCTACACCTTC
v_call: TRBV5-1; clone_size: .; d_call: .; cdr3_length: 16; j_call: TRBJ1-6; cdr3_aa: CASSSLTTGSNSPLHF; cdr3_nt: TGCGCCAGCAGCTCGCTGACAACGGGGTCTAATTCACCCCTCCACTTT
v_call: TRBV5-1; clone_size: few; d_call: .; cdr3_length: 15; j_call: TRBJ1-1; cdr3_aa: CASSPWSKTDTEAFF; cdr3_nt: TGCGCCAGCAGCCCTTGGTCAAAAACGGACACTGAAGCTTTCTTT
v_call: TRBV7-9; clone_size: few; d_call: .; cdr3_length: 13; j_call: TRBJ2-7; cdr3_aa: CASSWGGQYEQYF; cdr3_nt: TGTGCCAGCAGCTGGGGGGGCCAATACGAGCAGTACTTC
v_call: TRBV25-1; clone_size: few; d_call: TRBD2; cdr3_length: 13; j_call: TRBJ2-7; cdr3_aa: CASRGLAEGEQYF; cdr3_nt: TGTGCCAGCAGGGGACTAGCGGAGGGCGAGCAGTACTTC
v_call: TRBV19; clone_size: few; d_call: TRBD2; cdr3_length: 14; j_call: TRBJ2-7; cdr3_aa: CASSIGTRFSEQYF; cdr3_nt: TGTGCCAGTAGTATCGGGACTAGGTTCTCGGAGCAGTACTTC
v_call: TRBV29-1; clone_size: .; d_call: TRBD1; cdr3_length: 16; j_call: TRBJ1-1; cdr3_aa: CSVARTGVSVETEAFF; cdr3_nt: TGCAGCGTTGCGCGGACAGGGGTTTCCGTAGAGACTGAAGCTTTCTTT
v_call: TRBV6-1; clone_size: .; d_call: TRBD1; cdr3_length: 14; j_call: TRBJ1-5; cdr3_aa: CASTNRGVYQPQHF; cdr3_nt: TGTGCCAGTACTAACAGGGGCGTTTATCAGCCCCAGCATTTT
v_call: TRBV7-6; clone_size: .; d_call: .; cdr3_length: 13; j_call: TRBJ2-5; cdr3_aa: CASSLFNQETQYF; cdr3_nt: TGTGCCAGCAGCTTATTTAATCAAGAGACCCAGTACTTC
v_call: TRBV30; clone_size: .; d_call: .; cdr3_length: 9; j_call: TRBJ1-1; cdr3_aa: CAWRKKTFF; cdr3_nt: TGTGCCTGGAGGAAGAAAACTTTCTTT
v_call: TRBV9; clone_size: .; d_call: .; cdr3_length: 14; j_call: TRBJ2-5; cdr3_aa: CASSVGRTEETQYF; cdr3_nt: TGTGCCAGCAGCGTAGGTAGGACAGAAGAGACCCAGTACTTC
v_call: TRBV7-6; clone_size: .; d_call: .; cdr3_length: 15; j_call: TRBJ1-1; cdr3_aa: CASSQGPRVNTEAFF; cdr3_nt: TGTGCCAGCAGCCAGGGGCCCAGGGTGAACACTGAAGCTTTCTTT
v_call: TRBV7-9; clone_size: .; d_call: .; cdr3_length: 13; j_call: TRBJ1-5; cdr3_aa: CASSPGRDQPQHF; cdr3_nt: TGTGCCAGCTCCCCAGGGCGTGATCAGCCCCAGCATTTT
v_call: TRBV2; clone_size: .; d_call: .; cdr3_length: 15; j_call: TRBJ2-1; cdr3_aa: CASSEDDSEGHEQFF; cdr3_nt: TGTGCCAGCAGTGAAGACGACTCGGAGGGTCATGAGCAGTTCTTC
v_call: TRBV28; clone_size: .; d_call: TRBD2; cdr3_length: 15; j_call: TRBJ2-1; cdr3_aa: CASRDTSGTYNEQFF; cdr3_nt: TGTGCCAGCAGAGATACTAGCGGTACCTACAATGAGCAGTTCTTC
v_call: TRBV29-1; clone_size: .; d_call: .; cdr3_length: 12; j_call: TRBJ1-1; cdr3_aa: CSVRGADIGAFF; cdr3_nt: TGCAGCGTTCGGGGGGCTGATATAGGAGCTTTCTTT
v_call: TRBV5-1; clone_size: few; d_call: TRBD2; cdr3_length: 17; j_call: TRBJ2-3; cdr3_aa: CASSLLPSGGSTDTQYF; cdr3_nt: TGCGCCAGCAGCTTATTGCCTAGCGGGGGGTCCACAGATACGCAGTATTTT
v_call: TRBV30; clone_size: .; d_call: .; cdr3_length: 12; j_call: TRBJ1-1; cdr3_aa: CAWRTGNTEAFF; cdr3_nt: TGTGCCTGGAGGACAGGCAACACTGAAGCTTTCTTT
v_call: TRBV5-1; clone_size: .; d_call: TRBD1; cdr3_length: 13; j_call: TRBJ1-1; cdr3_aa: CASRGQGGTEAFF; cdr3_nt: TGCGCCAGCAGAGGACAGGGCGGCACTGAAGCTTTCTTT
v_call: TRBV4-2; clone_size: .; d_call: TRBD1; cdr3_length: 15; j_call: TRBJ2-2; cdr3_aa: CASSHGQGPTGELFF; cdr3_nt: TGTGCCAGCAGCCACGGACAGGGTCCCACCGGGGAGCTGTTTTTT
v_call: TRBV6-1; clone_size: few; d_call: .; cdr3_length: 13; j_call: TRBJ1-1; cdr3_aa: CASSEGRRLGAFF; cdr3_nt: TGTGCCAGCAGTGAAGGGAGGAGGTTGGGGGCTTTCTTT
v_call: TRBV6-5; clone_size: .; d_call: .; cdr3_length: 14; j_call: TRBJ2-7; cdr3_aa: CASGRGIRVYEQYF; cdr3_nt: TGTGCCAGCGGGCGGGGTATCAGGGTCTACGAGCAGTACTTC
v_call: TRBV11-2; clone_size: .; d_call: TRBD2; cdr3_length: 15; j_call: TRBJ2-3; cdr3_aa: CASSLDRGTMNTQYF; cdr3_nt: TGTGCCAGCAGCTTAGATCGGGGGACTATGAATACGCAGTATTTT
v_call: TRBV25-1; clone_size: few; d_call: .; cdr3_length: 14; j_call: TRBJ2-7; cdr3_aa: CASSESRGSYEQYF; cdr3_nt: TGTGCCAGCAGTGAATCCAGGGGATCCTACGAGCAGTACTTC
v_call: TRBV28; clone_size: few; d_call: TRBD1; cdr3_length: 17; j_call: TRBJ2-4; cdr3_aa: CASRANRGRGTKNIQYF; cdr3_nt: TGTGCCAGCAGGGCAAACAGGGGGCGCGGGACCAAAAACATTCAGTACTTC
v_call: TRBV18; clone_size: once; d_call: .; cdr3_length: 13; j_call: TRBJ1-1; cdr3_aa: CASSRLGDTEAFF; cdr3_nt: TGTGCCAGCTCCCGCCTGGGGGACACTGAAGCTTTCTTT
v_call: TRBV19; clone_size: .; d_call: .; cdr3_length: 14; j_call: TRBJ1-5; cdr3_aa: CASMSGVGNQPQHF; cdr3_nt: TGTGCCAGTATGAGCGGGGTTGGCAATCAGCCCCAGCATTTT
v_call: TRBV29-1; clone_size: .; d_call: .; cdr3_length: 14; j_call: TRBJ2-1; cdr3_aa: CSAPSGTRIDEQFF; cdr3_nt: TGCAGCGCTCCCTCCGGGACCCGGATCGATGAGCAGTTCTTC
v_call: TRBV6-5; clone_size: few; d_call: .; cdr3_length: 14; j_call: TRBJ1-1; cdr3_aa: CASSYAGTHTEAFF; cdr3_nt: TGTGCCAGCAGTTATGCAGGGACCCACACTGAAGCTTTCTTT
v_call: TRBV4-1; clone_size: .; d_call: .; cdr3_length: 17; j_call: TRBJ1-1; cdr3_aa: CASSQDPRMVRNTEAFF; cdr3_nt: TGCGCCAGCAGCCAAGACCCGAGGATGGTACGGAACACTGAAGCTTTCTTT
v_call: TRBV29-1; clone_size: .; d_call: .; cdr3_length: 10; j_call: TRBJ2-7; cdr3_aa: CSVGVDEQYF; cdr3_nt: TGCAGCGTTGGCGTCGACGAGCAGTACTTC
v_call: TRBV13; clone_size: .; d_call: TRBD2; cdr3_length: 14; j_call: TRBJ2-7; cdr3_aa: CASGSGGARYEQYF; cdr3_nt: TGTGCCAGCGGCAGCGGGGGGGCTCGCTACGAGCAGTACTTC
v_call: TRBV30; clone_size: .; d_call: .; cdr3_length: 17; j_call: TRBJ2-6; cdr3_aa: CAWSPQVRVTGANVLTF; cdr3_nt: TGTGCCTGGAGTCCTCAGGTGAGGGTGACTGGGGCCAACGTCCTGACTTTC
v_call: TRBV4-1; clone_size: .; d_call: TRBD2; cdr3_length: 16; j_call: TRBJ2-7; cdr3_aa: CASSQPLSGGSYEQYF; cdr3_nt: TGCGCCAGCAGCCAACCCCTTAGCGGGGGATCCTACGAGCAGTACTTC
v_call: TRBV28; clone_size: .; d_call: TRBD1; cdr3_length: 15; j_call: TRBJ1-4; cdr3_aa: CASRPQGGYNEKLFF; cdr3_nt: TGTGCCAGCAGACCACAGGGGGGATATAATGAAAAACTGTTTTTT
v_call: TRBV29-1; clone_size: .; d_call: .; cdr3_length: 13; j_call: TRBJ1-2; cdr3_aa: CSARQILNYGYTF; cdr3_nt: TGCAGCGCGCGACAGATACTTAACTATGGCTACACCTTC
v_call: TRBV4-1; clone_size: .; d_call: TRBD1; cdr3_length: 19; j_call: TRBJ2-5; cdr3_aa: CASSPPKPMTGKGVKTQYF; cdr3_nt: TGCGCCAGCAGCCCCCCCAAACCTATGACAGGGAAAGGGGTCAAGACCCAGTACTTC
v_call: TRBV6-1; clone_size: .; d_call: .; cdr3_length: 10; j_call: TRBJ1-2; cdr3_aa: CATHRGETGF; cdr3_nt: TGTGCCACCCACCGAGGGGAGACAGGATTC
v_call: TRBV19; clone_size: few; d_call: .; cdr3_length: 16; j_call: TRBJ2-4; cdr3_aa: CASSIDGQLGKNIQYF; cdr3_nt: TGTGCCAGTAGTATAGACGGGCAGCTCGGCAAAAACATTCAGTACTTC
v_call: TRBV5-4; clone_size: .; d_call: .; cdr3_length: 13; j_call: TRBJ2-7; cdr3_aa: CASSVRDGYEQYF; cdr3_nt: TGTGCCAGCAGCGTCCGGGACGGCTACGAGCAGTACTTC